These T cell receptor beta chains were read from a single sample in a study of blood T cell repertoires in COVID-19. Profiled with immunoSEQ multiplex PCR; TCRdb holds only in-frame clones, not every one. The sample contains about 300,000 clones, approximately 90% of which appear only once. The specimen was peripheral blood. The receptors originated from a man between 18 and 29 years old with active or convalescent COVID-19. Each CDR3 is given with its conserved first and last residue. Each record gives: V gene, J gene, CDR3 protein.

>TRBV9|TRBJ2-6
CASSAPGAGANVLTF
>TRBV5-6|TRBJ1-1
CASSSGSRENTEAFF
>TRBV5-6|TRBJ2-7
CASSLVSGQGWKSYEQYF
>TRBV5-1|TRBJ2-7
CASRLRSDYEQYF
>TRBV5-1|TRBJ1-2
CASSRYGQGEENGYTF
>TRBV9|TRBJ1-2
CASGLDRGLHGYTF
>TRBV10-3|TRBJ1-5
CAIRDRGRNQPQHF
>TRBV7-2|TRBJ2-1
CASSPRASISGGYEQFF
>TRBV24-1|TRBJ2-1
CATSDPGTYNEQFF
>TRBV6-2/TRBV6-3|TRBJ2-7
CASSYKLITSRGSDEQYF
>TRBV6-5|TRBJ1-2
CASSTQAGPYGYTF
>TRBV19|TRBJ2-2
CASSNPILGQGGDTGELFF
>TRBV5-1|TRBJ2-5
CASSHGTSWETQYF
>TRBV7-2|TRBJ2-2
CASTPGQGFTGELFF
>TRBV11-2|TRBJ1-1
CASSLDPTRGAFF
>TRBV29-1|TRBJ2-7
CSATAGLYEQYF
>TRBV29-1|TRBJ2-5
CSVGQGTETQYF
>TRBV14|TRBJ1-6
CASSSMDRLSPLHF
>TRBV29-1|TRBJ2-2
CSVSGLAGPNTGELFF
>TRBV2|TRBJ2-7
CASSDPGWSYEQYF
>TRBV29-1|TRBJ2-7
CSAGGGLAYEQYF
>TRBV2|TRBJ1-4
CASALGNEKLFF
>TRBV6-5|TRBJ2-7
CASEGRGTGFYEQYF
>TRBV12-3/TRBV12-4|TRBJ1-5
CASSLGTTQPQHF
>TRBV6-5|TRBJ2-7
CASSPSGSDEQYF
>TRBV12-3/TRBV12-4|TRBJ1-1
CASKAEIGTEAFF
>TRBV11-2|TRBJ1-4
CASSLDSRATNEKLFF
>TRBV20-1|TRBJ1-6
CSARALPTLHF
>TRBV3-1/TRBV3-2|TRBJ2-1
CASSQYTSGSHLLF
>TRBV2|TRBJ1-1
CASSRSDSANTEAFF
>TRBV6-5|TRBJ1-2
CASSYSGQLYGYTF
>TRBV10-3|TRBJ1-3
CAISSGTASPGNTIYF
>TRBV24-1|TRBJ2-1
CATSESGIAGAEQFF
>TRBV27|TRBJ2-7
CASSLWSGGTYEQYF
>TRBV20-1|TRBJ2-1
CTAMENEQFF
>TRBV6-1|TRBJ2-3
CASSEQGATDTQYF
>TRBV5-1|TRBJ2-3
CASSLGLASSTDTQYF
>TRBV20-1|TRBJ1-1
CSVKRGTEAFF
>TRBV2|TRBJ2-7
CASTGGLAYEQYF
>TRBV9|TRBJ2-2
CASSEAGTSGRGSTGELFF
>TRBV5-1|TRBJ1-1
CASKQGDGTEAFF
>TRBV5-4|TRBJ2-1
CASSQGLAGGNEQFF
>TRBV5-4|TRBJ2-1
CASSLVTLAASYNEQFF
>TRBV19|TRBJ2-1
CASSIVASGEQFF
>TRBV10-3|TRBJ2-7
CYKPGQSSYEQYF
>TRBV29-1|TRBJ1-2
CSARRQGQALDGYTF
>TRBV23-1|TRBJ1-2
CATPRAGHYGYTF
>TRBV15|TRBJ1-3
CATSRAPKAGWQGRLSGNTIYF
>TRBV7-6|TRBJ2-7
CASSPLVGRREGRLGEQYF
>TRBV4-1|TRBJ2-1
CASSQVGTGVSEQFF
>TRBV6-5|TRBJ1-1
CASSPWTGNTEAFF
>TRBV3-1/TRBV3-2|TRBJ1-6
CASSQQDRINSPLHF
>TRBV4-1|TRBJ2-7
CASSQDPGEGEQYF
>TRBV6-2/TRBV6-3|TRBJ2-4
CASSYSRYKNIQYF